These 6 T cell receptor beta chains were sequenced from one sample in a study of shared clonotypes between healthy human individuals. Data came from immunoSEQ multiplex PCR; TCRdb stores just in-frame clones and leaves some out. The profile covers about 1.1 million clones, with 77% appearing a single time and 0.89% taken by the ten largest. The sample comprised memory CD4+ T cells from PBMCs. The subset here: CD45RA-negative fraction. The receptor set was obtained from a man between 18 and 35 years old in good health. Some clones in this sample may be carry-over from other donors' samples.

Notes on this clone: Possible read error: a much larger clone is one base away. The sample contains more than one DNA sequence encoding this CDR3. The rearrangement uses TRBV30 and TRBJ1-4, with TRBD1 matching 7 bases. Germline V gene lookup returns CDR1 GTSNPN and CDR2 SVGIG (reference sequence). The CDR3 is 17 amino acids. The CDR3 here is CAWSVNRGHATNEKLFF. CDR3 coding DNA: TGTGCATGGAGTGTTAACAGGGGCCATGCAACTAATGAAAAACTGTTTTTT.

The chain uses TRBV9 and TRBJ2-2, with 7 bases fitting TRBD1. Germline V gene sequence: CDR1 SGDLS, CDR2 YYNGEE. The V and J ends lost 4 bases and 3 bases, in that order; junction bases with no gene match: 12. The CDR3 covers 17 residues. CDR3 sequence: CASSSRQGPRDTGELFF. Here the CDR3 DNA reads TGTGCCAGCAGCTCTAGACAGGGCCCTAGGGACACCGGGGAGCTGTTTTTT.

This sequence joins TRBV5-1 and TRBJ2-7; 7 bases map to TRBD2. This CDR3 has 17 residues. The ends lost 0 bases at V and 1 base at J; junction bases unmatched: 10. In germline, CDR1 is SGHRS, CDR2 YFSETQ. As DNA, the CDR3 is TGCGCCAGCAGCTTGGTCCCCGTGACTAGCTTTTCCTACGAGCAGTACTTC. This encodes CASSLVPVTSFSYEQYF.

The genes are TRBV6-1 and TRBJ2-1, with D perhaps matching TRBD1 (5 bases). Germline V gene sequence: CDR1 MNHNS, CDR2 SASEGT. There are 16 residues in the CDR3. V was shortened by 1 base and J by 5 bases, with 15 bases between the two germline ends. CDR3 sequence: CASSEGWQGVHNEQFF. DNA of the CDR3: TGTGCCAGCAGTGAAGGTTGGCAGGGCGTACACAATGAGCAGTTCTTC.

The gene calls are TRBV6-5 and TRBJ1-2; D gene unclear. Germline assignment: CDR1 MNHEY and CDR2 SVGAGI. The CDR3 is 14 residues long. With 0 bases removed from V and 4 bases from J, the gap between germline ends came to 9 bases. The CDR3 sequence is CASSYSGRSYGYTF. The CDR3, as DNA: TGTGCCAGCAGTTACTCAGGGAGGAGCTATGGCTACACCTTC.

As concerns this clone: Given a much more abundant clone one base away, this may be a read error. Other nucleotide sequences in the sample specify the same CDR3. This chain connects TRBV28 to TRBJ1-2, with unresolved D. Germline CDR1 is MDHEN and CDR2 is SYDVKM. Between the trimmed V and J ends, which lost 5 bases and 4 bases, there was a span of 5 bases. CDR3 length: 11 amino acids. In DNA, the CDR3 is TGTGCCAGCAGTCCAGGCTATGGCTACACCTTC. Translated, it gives CASSPGYGYTF.